A single sample gave rise to the 19 T cell receptor beta chains below, sequenced in a study of metastatic and nonmetastatic thyroid tumors. No treatment of any kind had been given to any patient before thyroid surgery. TCRdb re-called clones via MiXCR from the PCR reads. In the table there are some 28,000 clones, 20% to 30% of which are singletons. Input material: blood. The receptors derive from a female donor with papillary thyroid cancer or a benign thyroid nodule (not recorded which). Some clones in this sample may be carry-over from other donors' samples.

This clone was recorded many times. The chain joins TRBV4-1 to TRBJ1-1; D gene uncertain. CDR1 MGHRA and CDR2 YSYEKL come from the germline V gene. The V end lost 8 bases, the J end lost 0 bases, and 10 bases lay between the germline ends. The CDR3 runs to 13 residues. CDR3 sequence: CASGSILNTEAFF. DNA for the CDR3: TGCGCCAGCGGTTCGATCCTGAACACTGAAGCTTTCTTT.

This clone was counted only a few times. Its ends do not fully match the called genes, so a read error is possible. The chain carries TRBV6-1 and TRBJ2-7, with D perhaps TRBD2 (6 bases). Germline assignment: CDR1 MNHNS and CDR2 SASEGT. The CDR3 is 14 residues long. The CDR3 DNA follows: TGTGCCAGCGGCCGGGACTTGGTCTCCTCCGAGCAGTACTTC. Its protein product is CASGRDLVSSEQYF.

This clone was seen a few times. This rearrangement joins TRBV6-1 to TRBJ1-2; D remains unclear. Germline CDR1 is MNHNS and CDR2 is SASEGT. V was cut by 1 base and J by 14 bases, with 11 bases left in between. The CDR3 length is 11 residues. This CDR3 is CASSEGGGPTF. The CDR3 nucleotides read TGTGCCAGCAGTGAAGGCGGCGGGCCTACCTTC.

This clone was seen ten or more times. The chain links TRBV25-1 to TRBJ1-1; D gene ambiguous. Per germline, CDR1 MGHDK and CDR2 SYGVNS. The V gene lost 4 bases and the J gene lost 4 bases, with 19 bases spanning the gap. The CDR3 totals 16 residues. DNA of the CDR3: TGTGCCAGCAGTGCTCGGACGGGCGGCGGGGTCACTGAAGCTTTCTTT. As protein: CASSARTGGGVTEAFF. The full variable domain, its missing parts supplied by reference TRBV25-1 and TRBJ1-1, is EADIYQTPRYLVIGTGKKITLECSQTMGHDKMYWYQQDPGMELHLIHYSYGVNSTEKGDLSSESTVSRIRTEHFPLTLESARPSHTSQYLCASSARTGGGVTEAFFGQGTRLTVV.

The chain has TRBV6-1 and TRBJ2-3; D is perhaps TRBD1 (5 bases). The CDR3 runs 14 residues. Trimming cost V 11 bases and J 5 bases, with 20 bases left between them. Looked up from germline, CDR1 is MNHNS and CDR2 is SASEGT. The CDR3 coding sequence is TGTGCCTGCTCACAGGATTTGGGCAAAGATACGCAGTATTTT. Protein sequence: CACSQDLGKDTQYF.

Here the CDR3 DNA reads TGTGCCAGCACTGACGGACTTAGCGTTTGCAGGGAGCTGTTTTTT. Amino acids: CASTDGLSVCRELFF. The chain joins TRBV6-1 to TRBJ2-2; the D gene is possibly TRBD2 (5 bases). Trimming pared 7 bases from V and 9 bases from J, leaving 21 bases between. The CDR3 is 15 amino acids. Germline V gene lookup returns CDR1 MNHNS and CDR2 SASEGT.

This clone was observed a few times. V is TRBV19 and J is TRBJ2-3; no definite D call. The CDR3 extends over 15 amino acids. Looked up from germline, CDR1 is LNHDA and CDR2 is SQIVND (reference sequence). The V end lost 2 bases, the J end lost 0 bases, and 9 bases lay between the germline ends. The CDR3: CASSIQVTSTDTQYF. For the CDR3, the DNA is TGTGCCAGTAGTATACAAGTAACTAGCACAGATACGCAGTATTTT.

The chain links TRBV20-1 to TRBJ1-6, with D unresolved. Germline-derived CDR1 and CDR2 are DFQATT and SNEGSKA (reference sequence). The CDR3 loop spans 13 amino acids. The V end lost 6 bases, the J end lost 16 bases, and 22 bases lay between the germline ends. The CDR3 DNA reads TGCAGTGCCTGTCAAGTGCTCTCGACCCCACTCCACTTT. This gives the protein CSACQVLSTPLHF.

This clone was detected many times. V and J are TRBV30 and TRBJ1-3; D gene uncertain. The CDR3 sequence is 14 residues long. Germline V lookup: CDR1 GTSNPN, CDR2 SVGIG (reference sequence). V was cut by 0 bases and J by 0 bases, with 6 bases left in between. The CDR3 loop is CAWSVRGSGNTIYF. CDR3 in DNA: TGTGCCTGGAGTGTTCGGGGCTCTGGAAACACCATATATTTT.

This clone was recorded many times. The J gene is TRBJ2-7, the V gene TRBV29-1, with TRBD1 matching 11 bases. Germline lookup yields CDR1 SQVTM and CDR2 ANQGSEA. This CDR3 has 13 amino acids. With V trimmed by 7 bases and J by 5 bases, 7 bases remained unmatched. The CDR3 sequence is CSAEGQGVHEQYF. CDR3 sequence (DNA): TGCAGCGCCGAGGGACAGGGGGTCCACGAGCAGTACTTC.

The chain employs TRBV15 and TRBJ2-3, with a possible D match to TRBD1 (6 bases). The CDR3 length is 15 residues. Germline lookup yields CDR1 LNHNV and CDR2 YYDKDF (reference sequence). V dropped 5 bases and J dropped 3 bases, with 15 bases sitting between them. The CDR3 DNA follows: TGTGCCACCAGCGTACCCAGGGGTGGGACAGATACGCAGTATTTT. Translation gives CATSVPRGGTDTQYF.

By frequency in the sample, this clone is medium-sized. The V call is TRBV4-1, the J call TRBJ1-2, with D possibly matching TRBD1 (5 bases). CDR1 and CDR2 from the germline V gene are MGHRA and YSYEKL. The V gene lost 0 bases and the J gene lost 9 bases, with 14 bases spanning the gap. CDR3 length equals 14 residues. Here the CDR3 DNA reads TGCGCCAGCAGCCAAGAATCCGGGGCTTCAAGCTACACCTTC. Translating it yields CASSQESGASSYTF.

This clone was seen more than once but under ten times. The rearrangement joins TRBV6-1 to TRBJ2-7; 11 bases match TRBD2. V gave up 6 bases and J gave up 5 bases; unmatched junction bases: 15. The germline V gene has CDR1 MNHNS and CDR2 SASEGT. CDR3 length equals 17 residues. The CDR3 region is CASSRGTSGSTPHEQYF. The CDR3 nucleotides read TGTGCCAGCAGCAGGGGTACTAGCGGGAGTACTCCCCACGAGCAGTACTTC.

At least ten counts were recorded for this clone. The V gene is TRBV12-3 or TRBV12-4, the J gene TRBJ2-1; no firm D call. This CDR3 contains 10 residues. Trimming removed 3 bases at V and 8 bases at J, with 2 bases between. The CDR3 nucleotides are TGTGCCAGCAGTTTGTATGAGCAGTTCTTC. Encoded protein: CASSLYEQFF.

This clone was detected many times. This sequence joins TRBV5-1 and TRBJ2-1, with D possibly matching TRBD1 (5 bases). This CDR3 contains 11 residues. Germline-derived CDR1 and CDR2 are SGHRS and YFSETQ. V shed 4 bases and J shed 6 bases, with 5 bases lying between them. This CDR3 reads CASSRGNEQFF. The CDR3 bases are TGCGCCAGCAGCAGGGGCAATGAGCAGTTCTTC.

Many counts were recorded for this clone. Possible read error: a much larger clone is one base away. The chain links TRBV28 to TRBJ2-2; D might be TRBD1 or TRBD2, each matching 5 bases. This CDR3 has 13 amino acids. Trimming shortened V by 5 bases and J by 6 bases, and 10 bases separated the two germline ends. Germline V CDR1 and CDR2: MDHEN, SYDVKM. CDR3 region: CASSLPGPGELFF. Written as DNA, the CDR3 is TGTGCCAGCAGTCTCCCGGGACCCGGGGAGCTGTTTTTT.

A single count supports this clone. The chain combines TRBV7-2 with TRBJ1-4, with 10 nucleotides matching TRBD1. The length of the CDR3 is 17 residues. CDR1 is SGHTA and CDR2 is FQGNSA in the germline V gene. The V gene end was trimmed by 2 bases and the J gene end by 7 bases; junction bases not matched to a gene: 10. Here the CDR3 reads CASSLKSTGTGVEKLFF. The DNA of the CDR3 is TGTGCCAGCAGCTTAAAAAGTACCGGGACAGGGGTTGAAAAACTGTTTTTT.

The sample holds many counts of this clone. This chain joins TRBV3-1 and TRBJ2-7, with 9 bases matching TRBD1. The CDR3 is made up of 14 amino acids. CDR1 LGHDT and CDR2 YNNKEL come from the germline V gene (reference sequence). Trimming removed 4 bases from V and 5 bases from J; junction bases left unmatched: 6. This chain's CDR3 is CASSLWTGADEQYF. In DNA form, the CDR3 reads TGTGCCAGCAGCCTATGGACAGGGGCGGACGAGCAGTACTTC.

This clone was recorded many times. The V call is TRBV6-1, the J call TRBJ1-2, with D tentatively TRBD1 (5 bases). The CDR3 contains 13 residues. Germline V gene sequence: CDR1 MNHNS, CDR2 SASEGT. V gave up 7 bases and J gave up 4 bases, with 13 bases separating them. CDR3 residues: CASISTDSYGYTF. The CDR3 bases are TGTGCCAGCATCTCGACCGACAGCTATGGCTACACCTTC.